This T cell receptor beta chain is drawn from a study of regulatory T cells in long-lasting Graves disease. Indicated time point: newly diagnosed GD, antithyroid drugs for less than 3 months. RNA isolated from PBMCs was used to make the TCR library. Arm-PCR of CDR3 regions with iRepertoire HTBI primers generated TCR beta libraries. TCRdb reprocessed the multiplex PCR reads via MiXCR and lists one record per CDR3 protein. The sample has about 620,000 distinct CDR3 sequences, 15% to 20% seen once; the top ten hold 18%. Losses at the gene ends were 5 bases for V and 5 bases for J; bases not matched to a gene: 7. Germline assignment: CDR1 MDHEN and CDR2 SYDVKM. The CDR3 runs 15 residues. This clonotype was found many times. These data also featured in a second study, about T cells in Graves' hyperthyroidism and ophthalmopathy.

The sequencing here drew on peripheral blood mononuclear cells (PBMCs), taken at new diagnosis, from a patient treated with antithyroid drugs. The chain recombines TRBV28 with TRBJ2-7; 12 positions match TRBD2. The origin of this receptor is a woman in her 30s with Graves disease. CDR3 sequence reads: CASSPPSGRAHEQYF. The CDR3 region has the DNA TGTGCCAGCAGTCCTCCTAGCGGGAGGGCCCACGAGCAGTACTTC.